This entry lists 27 T cell receptor beta chains sequenced from one sample in a study of blood T cell repertoires in COVID-19 (dated by TCRdb to 2018 to 2020). Library preparation employed the immunoSEQ multiplex PCR assay. In its TCRdb copy, this immuneACCESS table keeps in-frame sequences only and misses some clones. Where compared with another copy, unresolved V genes explain less than half of these, and the others have no known cause. A total of just under 85,000 clones appear in this sample, about 83% of them only once. The top ten clonotypes cover more than 15% of the sample. The sample comprised peripheral blood. The receptors were sampled from a woman in her sixties with acute or convalescent COVID-19.

The chain carries TRBV5-1 and TRBJ2-1; TRBD2 is a possible D gene (5 bases). Germline CDR1 and CDR2: SGHRS and YFSETQ. The CDR3 runs 15 residues. Trimming removed 0 bases at V and 15 bases at J, with 22 bases between. This CDR3 reads CASSLGTGLQPSRFF. CDR3 coding DNA: TGCGCCAGCAGCTTGGGGACGGGGTTACAGCCTAGTCGGTTCTTC.

This clone was found a few times. This sequence joins TRBV5-8 and TRBJ2-7; 10 bases are a match to TRBD1. The V gene end was trimmed by 4 bases and the J gene end by 1 base; junction bases not matched to a gene: 8. The CDR3 extends over 16 amino acids. The germline V gene has CDR1 SGHTS and CDR2 YDEGEE. CDR3 in amino acids: CASSVPPGQGSYEQYF. In DNA, the CDR3 is TGTGCCAGCAGCGTCCCCCCGGGACAGGGGTCCTACGAGCAGTACTTC.

By sample fraction, this clone is medium-sized. This chain joins TRBV7-6 and TRBJ2-7; D is possibly TRBD2 (7 bases). CDR1 and CDR2 (germline): SGHVS, FNYEAQ. The CDR3 has 15 amino acids. Trimming removed 5 bases at V and 3 bases at J, with 17 bases between. CDR3 bases: TGTGCCAGCAGCGCCCAAGCAGGGGAGGGCTACGAGCAGTACTTC. It yields the protein CASSAQAGEGYEQYF.

V is TRBV3-1 (or the pseudogene TRBV3-2) and J is TRBJ1-2; D not resolved. This CDR3 has 16 amino acids. The V end was cut by 3 bases, the J end by 6 bases, with 20 bases between. Germline V CDR1 and CDR2: LGHDT, YNNKEL (reference sequence). The CDR3 spells CASSHVAGSLSDGYTF. The CDR3 bases are TGTGCCAGCAGCCACGTAGCCGGGTCGCTGAGCGATGGCTACACCTTC.

Judged by abundance, this clone is medium-sized. The gene calls are TRBV2 and TRBJ2-1; 10 nucleotides match TRBD2. The CDR3 loop spans 18 amino acids. Germline CDR1 and CDR2: SNHLY and FYNNEI. V lost 0 bases and J lost 7; bases outside the gene matches: 12. The CDR3 sequence: CASSEALWSGGAWNEQFF. In DNA form, the CDR3 reads TGTGCCAGCAGTGAAGCGCTCTGGAGCGGGGGGGCCTGGAATGAGCAGTTCTTC.

V usage is TRBV19 and J usage is TRBJ2-1; TRBD2 might be the D (7 bases). Germline CDR1 is LNHDA and CDR2 is SQIVND (reference sequence). V dropped 7 bases and J dropped 8 bases, with 27 bases sitting between them. CDR3 size: 17 residues. The chain's CDR3 is CASTNGAIGGGSHEQFF. Here the CDR3 DNA reads TGTGCCAGTACCAATGGGGCCATAGGGGGGGGTTCGCATGAGCAGTTCTTC.

The chain carries TRBV12-3 or TRBV12-4 and TRBJ1-1; D is ambiguous. With 7 bases removed from V and 7 bases from J, the gap between germline ends came to 10 bases. The CDR3 has 11 residues. The CDR3 sequence: CASTNGVEAFF. The CDR3 DNA reads TGTGCCAGCACTAACGGGGTTGAAGCTTTCTTT.

The J gene is TRBJ1-1, the V gene TRBV6-4; a possible D gene is TRBD1 (6 bases). V was shortened by 4 bases and J by 4 bases, with 13 bases between the two germline ends. The CDR3 is made up of 14 amino acids. Germline CDR1 and CDR2: MRHNA and SNTAGT. CDR3 sequence: CASSVSQGTTEAFF. The DNA for the CDR3 is TGTGCCAGCAGTGTATCTCAGGGGACCACTGAAGCTTTCTTT.

The chain links TRBV13 to TRBJ1-3, with TRBD1 matching 10 bases. This CDR3 comprises 18 residues. In germline, CDR1 is PRHDT, CDR2 FYEKMQ (reference sequence). The V and J ends lost 4 bases and 4 bases, in that order; junction bases with no gene match: 13. CDR3 protein: CASSSQWRQGARGNTIYF. Here the CDR3 DNA reads TGTGCCAGCAGCTCACAGTGGCGACAGGGGGCGCGAGGAAACACCATATATTTT.

The chain has TRBV3-1 (or the pseudogene TRBV3-2) and TRBJ1-5; 9 bases are shared with TRBD1. This CDR3 is built from 14 residues. Germline V CDR1 and CDR2: LGHDT, YNNKEL (reference sequence). J lost 4 bases, V lost 6 bases, and 4 bases had no gene match. The DNA of the CDR3 is TGTGCCAGCAGATCTGGGACAGGGAATCAGCCCCAGCATTTT. Translation: CASRSGTGNQPQHF.

Points on this clone: The same CDR3 also results from other DNA sequences found in this sample. The V and J genes are TRBV5-1 and TRBJ1-5; unclear D gene. V shed 0 bases and J shed 0 bases, with 7 bases lying between them. The CDR3 length is 15 residues. Germline-derived CDR1 and CDR2 are SGHRS and YFSETQ. CDR3 loop: CASSLDSYSNQPQHF. CDR3 coding DNA: TGCGCCAGCAGCTTGGACAGTTATAGCAATCAGCCCCAGCATTTT.

This chain joins TRBV9 and TRBJ2-2, with TRBD2 matching over 7 bases. CDR3 length equals 14 residues. V shed 4 bases, J shed 6 bases, and the junction held 6 bases outside the gene matches. Germline V lookup: CDR1 SGDLS, CDR2 YYNGEE. Written as DNA, the CDR3 is TGTGCCAGCAGCTCCCTTCGGGGGGCCGGGGAGCTGTTTTTT. It specifies CASSSLRGAGELFF. Combining the CDR3 with reference TRBV9 and TRBJ2-2 gives the whole variable domain DSGVTQTPKHLITATGQRVTLRCSPRSGDLSVYWYQQSLDQGLQFLIQYYNGEERAKGNILERFSAQQFPDLHSELNLSSLELGDSALYFCASSSLRGAGELFFGEGSRLTVL.

This sequence joins TRBV5-1 and TRBJ2-3; 8 bases line up with TRBD2. After removal of 0 bases from V and 5 bases from J, the junction contained 5 bases not matched to a gene. The CDR3 consists of 15 residues. Germline CDR1 and CDR2: SGHRS and YFSETQ. CDR3: CASSLVGGALDTQYF. The CDR3 DNA reads as TGCGCCAGCAGCTTGGTCGGGGGGGCCTTAGATACGCAGTATTTT.

The chain links TRBV30 to TRBJ2-3; 7 bases agree with TRBD2. The V gene's germline CDR1 is GTSNPN and CDR2 SVGIG (reference sequence). The J segment lost 0 bases and the V segment lost 0 bases, leaving 3 bases of the junction unmatched. The CDR3 spans 15 residues. CDR3 amino acids: CAWSVGGRSTDTQYF. In DNA form, the CDR3 reads TGTGCCTGGAGTGTTGGCGGGAGAAGCACAGATACGCAGTATTTT. Variable domain in full (rest from reference TRBV30 and TRBJ2-3): SQTIHQWPATLVQPVGSPLSLECTVEGTSNPNLYWYRQAAGRGLQLLFYSVGIGQISSEVPQNLSASRPQDRQFILSSKKLLLSDSGFYLCAWSVGGRSTDTQYFGPGTRLTVL.

The chain links TRBV7-9 to TRBJ1-5; possibly TRBD1 for D (5 bases). Per the germline V gene, CDR1 is SEHNR and CDR2 is FQNEAQ (reference sequence). The CDR3 contains 17 residues. V was clipped by 0 bases and J by 4 bases, with 16 bases between them. CDR3 residues: CASSLAGGARLNQPQHF. CDR3 sequence (DNA): TGTGCCAGCAGCTTAGCCGGAGGGGCGCGCCTTAATCAGCCCCAGCATTTT.

The chain combines TRBV27 with TRBJ1-2; TRBD1 aligns across 9 bases. The CDR3 totals 17 residues. Germline V gene lookup returns CDR1 MNHEY and CDR2 SMNVEV (reference sequence). Trimming at V came to 7 bases and at J to 2 bases, leaving 14 bases not matched to a gene. Here the CDR3 DNA reads TGTGCCAGCACTCCCGGGACAGGGAAAATTTGGAACTATGGCTACACCTTC. It is translated as CASTPGTGKIWNYGYTF.

This rearrangement joins TRBV7-9 to TRBJ1-2, with D possibly being TRBD1 (5 bases). Germline assignment: CDR1 SEHNR and CDR2 FQNEAQ (reference sequence). V was clipped by 1 base and J by 5 bases, with 11 bases between them. The CDR3 length is 14 residues. CDR3 sequence (DNA): TGTGCCAGCAGCTTAGTAGGGACTCGGTATGGCTACACCTTC. It is translated as CASSLVGTRYGYTF. Filled out from reference TRBV7-9 and TRBJ1-2, the complete variable domain reads DTGVSQNPRHKITKRGQNVTFRCDPISEHNRLYWYRQTLGQGPEFLTYFQNEAQLEKSRLLSDRFSAERPKGSFSTLEIQRTEQGDSAMYLCASSLVGTRYGYTFGSGTRLTVV.

This chain uses TRBV21-1 with TRBJ2-7; no check of the table's D call, TRBD1, against the DNA was made. TRBV21-1 is a documented pseudogene. This CDR3 is built from 15 residues. The CDR3, as DNA: TGTGCCAGCACCCTCTCGAGGCCAGGGGGCGACGAGCAGTACTTC. This codes for CASTLSRPGGDEQYF.

This clone showed up just a few times. The CDR3 reads CASSRRAGVGAYGYTF. The CDR3 DNA reads TGTGCCAGCAGCCGAAGGGCAGGGGTCGGCGCCTATGGCTACACCTTC. The chain is built from TRBV7-3 and TRBJ1-2, with a possible D match to TRBD1 (6 bases). Trimming pared 5 bases from V and 4 bases from J, leaving 20 bases between. CDR3 length: 16 amino acids. In germline, CDR1 is SGHTA, CDR2 FQGTGA.

The V gene is TRBV11-2, the J gene TRBJ2-1; 8 positions match TRBD2. The germline V gene encodes CDR1 SGHAT and CDR2 FQNNGV. This CDR3 contains 16 residues. V gave up 8 bases and J gave up 3 bases; unmatched junction bases: 12. For the CDR3, the DNA is TGTGCCAGCTCCCCACTAGGGACTAGACTCTACAATGAGCAGTTCTTC. It translates to CASSPLGTRLYNEQFF.

The J gene is TRBJ1-1, the V gene TRBV6-5; no definite D call. Per the germline V gene, CDR1 is MNHEY and CDR2 is SVGAGI. The V end was cut by 7 bases, the J end by 7 bases, with 16 bases between. This CDR3 has 13 amino acids. The CDR3 reads CASTLLGDGEAFF. The CDR3 bases are TGTGCCAGCACCCTACTAGGCGACGGTGAAGCTTTCTTT.

The gene calls are TRBV11-2 and TRBJ2-3; D may be TRBD1 (5 bases). Germline V gene sequence: CDR1 SGHAT, CDR2 FQNNGV. V was trimmed by 5 bases and J by 0 bases, leaving 21 bases between them. This CDR3 is built from 18 residues. CDR3 nucleotide sequence: TGTGCCAGCAGCCATGGGGCCCGTCTAGGGGTTAGCACAGATACGCAGTATTTT. The encoded protein is CASSHGARLGVSTDTQYF.

The V call is TRBV3-1 (or the pseudogene TRBV3-2), the J call TRBJ1-1; D is ambiguous. The V end was cut by 6 bases, the J end by 3 bases, with 5 bases between. CDR1 LGHDT and CDR2 YNNKEL come from the germline V gene (reference sequence). The CDR3 is made up of 11 amino acids. CDR3 sequence reads: CASRLDTEAFF. As DNA, the CDR3 is TGTGCCAGCAGACTAGACACTGAAGCTTTCTTT.

This clone was seen only once. The rearrangement joins TRBV7-9 to TRBJ2-3, with TRBD2 matching 11 bases. CDR1 is SEHNR, CDR2 FQNEAQ, per germline (reference sequence). The ends lost 5 bases at V and 2 bases at J; junction bases unmatched: 9. The CDR3 is 17 amino acids. The CDR3 DNA reads TGTGCCAGCAGCACCCGTAGCGGGAGGGGCGCCACAGATACGCAGTATTTT. Translated, it gives CASSTRSGRGATDTQYF.

V and J are TRBV2 and TRBJ1-6; 10 positions agree with TRBD1. The CDR3 spans 15 residues. The germline gives CDR1 SNHLY, CDR2 FYNNEI. The V and J ends lost 11 bases and 0 bases, in that order; junction bases with no gene match: 4. The CDR3 sequence: CAGTGESSYNSPLHF. CDR3 in DNA: TGTGCCGGGACAGGGGAAAGCTCCTATAATTCACCCCTCCACTTT. The full variable domain, completed using reference TRBV2 and TRBJ1-6, is EPEVTQTPSHQVTQMGQEVILRCVPISNHLYFYWYRQILGQKVEFLVSFYNNEISEKSEIFDDQFSVERPDGSNFTLKIRSTKLEDSAMYFCAGTGESSYNSPLHFGNGTRLTVT.

V and J are TRBV3-1 (or the pseudogene TRBV3-2) and TRBJ1-2; the match to TRBD1 covers 7 bases. After removal of 6 bases from V and 7 bases from J, the junction contained 11 bases not matched to a gene. This CDR3 contains 14 residues. Per germline, CDR1 LGHDT and CDR2 YNNKEL (reference sequence). CDR3 residues: CASSTGGGEGGYTF. The CDR3 DNA is TGTGCCAGCAGTACGGGAGGGGGCGAAGGTGGCTACACCTTC.

This clone occurred a few times. CDR3 DNA: TGTGCCAGCAGTAAAGCGGGGGGGTCCTACAATGAGCAGTTCTTC. Residues: CASSKAGGSYNEQFF. The chain joins TRBV25-1 to TRBJ2-1, with TRBD2 matching 10 bases. J gave up 1 base and V 5 bases, and 2 bases lay outside the gene matches. CDR1 is MGHDK and CDR2 is SYGVNS in the germline V gene. This CDR3 comprises 15 residues.